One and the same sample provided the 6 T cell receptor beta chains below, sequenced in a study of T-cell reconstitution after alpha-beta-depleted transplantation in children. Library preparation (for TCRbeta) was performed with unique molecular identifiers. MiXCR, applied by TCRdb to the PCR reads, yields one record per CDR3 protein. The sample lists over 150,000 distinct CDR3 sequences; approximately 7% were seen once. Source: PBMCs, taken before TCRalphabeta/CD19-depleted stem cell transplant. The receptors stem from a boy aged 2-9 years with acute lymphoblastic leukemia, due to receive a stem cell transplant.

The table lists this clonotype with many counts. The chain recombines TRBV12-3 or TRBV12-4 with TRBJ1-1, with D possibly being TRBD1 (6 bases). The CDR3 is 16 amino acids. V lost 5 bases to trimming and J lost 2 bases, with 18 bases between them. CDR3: CASSHDRGVGNTEAFF. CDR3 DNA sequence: TGTGCCAGCAGTCATGATAGGGGGGTCGGAAACACTGAAGCTTTCTTT.

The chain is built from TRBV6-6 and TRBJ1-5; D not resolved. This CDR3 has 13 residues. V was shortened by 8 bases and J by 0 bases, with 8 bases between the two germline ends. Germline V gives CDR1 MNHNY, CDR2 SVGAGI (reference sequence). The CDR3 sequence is CASGSNSNQPQHF. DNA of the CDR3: TGTGCCAGCGGATCAAATAGCAATCAGCCCCAGCATTTT.

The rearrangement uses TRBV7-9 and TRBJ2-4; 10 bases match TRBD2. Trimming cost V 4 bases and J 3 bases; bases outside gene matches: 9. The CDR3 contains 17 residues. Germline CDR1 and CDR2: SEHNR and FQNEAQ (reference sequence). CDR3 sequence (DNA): TGTGCCAGCAGCTCCTCTAGCGGGGGAGACAGCAAAAACATTCAGTACTTC. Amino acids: CASSSSSGGDSKNIQYF.

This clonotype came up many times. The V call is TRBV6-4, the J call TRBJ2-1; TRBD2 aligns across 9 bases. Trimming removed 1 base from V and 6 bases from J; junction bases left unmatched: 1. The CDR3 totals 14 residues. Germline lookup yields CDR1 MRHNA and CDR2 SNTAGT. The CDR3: CASSDLAGANEQFF. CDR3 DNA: TGTGCCAGCAGTGACTTAGCGGGAGCCAATGAGCAGTTCTTC.

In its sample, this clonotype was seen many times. The CDR3 loop is CSARENFKREKGNEQFF. CDR3 nucleotide sequence: TGCAGTGCTAGAGAGAACTTTAAGCGGGAGAAGGGAAATGAGCAGTTCTTC. The chain combines TRBV20-1 with TRBJ2-1, with 8 bases fitting TRBD2. Germline V gives CDR1 DFQATT, CDR2 SNEGSKA (reference sequence). CDR3 length: 17 residues. V shed 0 bases and J 7 bases; nucleotides not matched to a gene: 14.

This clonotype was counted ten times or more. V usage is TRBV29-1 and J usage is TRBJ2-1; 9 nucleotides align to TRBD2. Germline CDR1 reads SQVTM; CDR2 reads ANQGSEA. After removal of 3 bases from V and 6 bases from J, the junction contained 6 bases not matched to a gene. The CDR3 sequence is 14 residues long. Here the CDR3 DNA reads TGCAGCGTTGATTATAGCGGGAGTGGCAATGAGCAGTTCTTC. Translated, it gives CSVDYSGSGNEQFF.